The 9 T cell receptor beta chains below were found in one sample sequenced in a study of T cell changes during pregnancy in multiple sclerosis. Assay used: immunoSEQ multiplex PCR; TCRdb lists only in-frame clones, some missing. The sample has about 89,000 clones; about 91% are singletons. The input for sequencing was peripheral blood, taken after pregnancy. All receptors come from a female donor in good health, enrolled as a control in a pregnancy study.

The table lists this clone with a count of one. The chain recombines TRBV13 with TRBJ2-2; 7 bases line up with TRBD2. The CDR3 loop spans 15 amino acids. Germline values: CDR1 PRHDT, CDR2 FYEKMQ (reference sequence). Trimming took 5 bases from V and 2 from J; bases not matched to a gene: 5. The DNA for the CDR3 is TGTGCCAGCAGCCCAGGGACTACCAACACCGGGGAGCTGTTTTTT. Encoded protein: CASSPGTTNTGELFF. The full variable domain, in which reference TRBV13 and TRBJ2-2 provide the parts outside the CDR3, is AAGVIQSPRHLIKEKRETATLKCYPIPRHDTVYWYQQGPGQDPQFLISFYEKMQSDKGSIPDRFSAQQFSDYHSELNMSSLELGDSALYFCASSPGTTNTGELFFGEGSRLTVL.

The V gene is TRBV6-4, the J gene TRBJ2-1; D is perhaps TRBD1 (5 bases). Trimming removed 1 base from V and 7 bases from J, with 8 bases in between. The CDR3 runs to 13 residues. CDR1 and CDR2 (germline): MRHNA, SNTAGT. The CDR3 here is CASSDWKGNEQFF. Written as DNA, the CDR3 is TGTGCCAGCAGTGACTGGAAGGGGAATGAGCAGTTCTTC.

The chain couples TRBV11-2 to TRBJ2-7; 9 nucleotides align to TRBD2. The V and J ends lost 1 base and 2 bases, in that order; junction bases with no gene match: 12. This CDR3 has 18 residues. Looked up from germline, CDR1 is SGHAT and CDR2 is FQNNGV. CDR3 DNA sequence: TGTGCCAGCAGCTTAGGAATAGTGCGGGGGGGGATGGCCTACGAGCAGTACTTC. Its protein is CASSLGIVRGGMAYEQYF.

V usage is TRBV5-1 and J usage is TRBJ2-1; 8 positions match TRBD2. Germline-derived CDR1 and CDR2 are SGHRS and YFSETQ. The CDR3 covers 15 residues. With 2 bases clipped from V and 0 bases from J, the junction kept 1 base outside the gene matches. As DNA, the CDR3 is TGCGCCAGCAGCTTCGGGGGGGACTCCTACAATGAGCAGTTCTTC. It is translated as CASSFGGDSYNEQFF. Full variable domain (missing parts from reference TRBV5-1 and TRBJ2-1): KAGVTQTPRYLIKTRGQQVTLSCSPISGHRSVSWYQQTPGQGLQFLFEYFSETQRNKGNFPGRFSGRQFSNSRSEMNVSTLELGDSALYLCASSFGGDSYNEQFFGPGTRLTVL.

This rearrangement joins TRBV4-2 to TRBJ2-2, with 9 positions matching TRBD2. This CDR3 contains 18 residues. In germline, CDR1 is LGHNA, CDR2 YNFKEQ. The V segment lost 1 base and the J segment 2 bases; nucleotides outside the gene matches: 8. As DNA, the CDR3 is TGTGCCAGCAGCCAAGGAAGTGTTAGCGGGAGTAACACCGGGGAGCTGTTTTTT. This sequence encodes CASSQGSVSGSNTGELFF.

The V gene is TRBV2, the J gene TRBJ2-7, with 8 bases fitting TRBD1. V lost 6 bases to trimming and J lost 9 bases; unmatched junction nucleotides: 16. Germline lookup yields CDR1 SNHLY and CDR2 FYNNEI. The CDR3 has 15 residues. CDR3: CASRQGALLSWGQYF. CDR3 in DNA: TGTGCCAGCAGGCAGGGGGCGCTCTTGTCGTGGGGGCAGTACTTC.

CDR3 residues: CASSRETNRGEQYF. In nucleotides, the CDR3 is TGTGCCAGCAGCCGTGAGACCAATAGAGGCGAGCAGTACTTC. The V call is TRBV9, the J call TRBJ2-7; D is undetermined. CDR1 and CDR2 from the germline V gene are SGDLS and YYNGEE. Trimming left V 4 bases short and J 6 bases short, with 17 bases between. This CDR3 is 14 amino acids long.

V gene TRBV9 combines with J gene TRBJ2-2, with D unresolved. CDR1 and CDR2 from the germline V gene are SGDLS and YYNGEE. Trimming shortened V by 7 bases and J by 1 base, and 5 bases separated the two germline ends. The CDR3 is 12 amino acids. The CDR3 sequence is CASGVNTGELFF. As DNA, the CDR3 is TGTGCCAGCGGAGTGAACACCGGGGAGCTGTTTTTT.

The V and J genes are TRBV19 and TRBJ2-5; no definite D call. Trimming took off 3 bases at V and 4 bases at J, with 12 bases between the two ends. Germline V CDR1 and CDR2: LNHDA, SQIVND (reference sequence). This CDR3 contains 14 residues. The CDR3 region has the DNA TGTGCCAGTAGTATGAGTGCGGAAGGAGAGACCCAGTACTTC. Amino acids: CASSMSAEGETQYF. Full variable domain (rest looked up from reference TRBV19 and TRBJ2-5): DGGITQSPKYLFRKEGQNVTLSCEQNLNHDAMYWYRQDPGQGLRLIYYSQIVNDFQKGDIAEGYSVSREKKESFPLTVTSAQKNPTAFYLCASSMSAEGETQYFGPGTRLLVL.